This entry describes one T cell receptor beta chain. Antigen: not known. This record belongs to a study of CD4 T cells in relation to SARS-CoV-2 and coronaviruses. The overall study: PBMCs were cultured with antigen for nine to eleven days before TCR beta sequencing.

CD4+ T cells from unexposed donors were obtained before the COVID-19 pandemic (2011-2018). After around nine days of culture, CD4+ T cells were isolated. Assay: immunoSEQ multiplex PCR; the TCRdb copy retains only in-frame clones and omits some. The sample lists 20,000 to 25,000 clones; over 60% were seen once. With 3 bases removed from V and 4 bases from J, the gap between germline ends came to 16 bases. The germline V gene encodes CDR1 SGHKS and CDR2 YYEKEE (reference sequence). The CDR3 contains 15 residues. The sample comprised CD4+ T cells from PBMCs, cultured in vitro. The genes are TRBV5-5 and TRBJ2-5; D is uncertain. The origin of this receptor is a human donor in good health. CDR3 bases: TGTGCCAGCAGCTCATCCCTCCGCGTTGGAGAGACCCAGTACTTC. Encoded protein: CASSSSLRVGETQYF.